Each of the 23 T cell receptor beta chains below was sequenced from the same sample in a study of Graves' ophthalmopathy and Graves' hyperthyroidism. Amplification of the TCR beta CDR3 regions used RNA transcripts (as template). An initial RT-PCR round employing HTBI primers preceded a second-round multiplex PCR. MiXCR was run by TCRdb on the multiplex PCR reads, yielding one entry per CDR3 protein. This sample has some 380,000 distinct CDR3 sequences; just over 15% occur once, and the top ten carry 5.5% to 8%. Sequencing used peripheral blood. All receptors come from a woman under 30 with stable Graves' hyperthyroidism.

The CDR3: CASSPKSSGNTIYF. The CDR3 nucleotides are TGTGCCAGTAGTCCGAAAAGCTCTGGAAACACCATATATTTT. The V and J genes are TRBV19 and TRBJ1-3; unclear D gene. Germline assignment: CDR1 LNHDA and CDR2 SQIVND (reference sequence). Deletions cut 5 bases from V and 0 bases from J, with 8 bases between. The CDR3 runs to 14 residues.

This clonotype appeared many times. The chain has TRBV5-1 and TRBJ2-7, with D unresolved. Trimming removed 0 bases at V and 3 bases at J, with 10 bases between. The CDR3 runs 14 residues. CDR1 and CDR2 (germline): SGHRS, YFSETQ. CDR3 bases: TGCGCCAGCAGCTTGGGGCCAGAAGACTACGAGCAGTACTTC. Translation gives CASSLGPEDYEQYF.

This clonotype was seen ten or more times. V is TRBV25-1 and J is TRBJ1-2; D gene uncertain. V dropped 7 bases and J dropped 5 bases, with 20 bases sitting between them. This CDR3 contains 15 residues. CDR1 and CDR2 from the germline V gene are MGHDK and SYGVNS. The CDR3 DNA sequence: TGTGCCAGCACCCCCCCCGACGGAATTCCTTATGGCTACACCTTC. Residues: CASTPPDGIPYGYTF.

The table lists this clonotype with many counts. V usage is TRBV10-3 and J usage is TRBJ1-1, with TRBD1 identical over 7 bases. V lost 6 bases and J lost 0; bases outside the gene matches: 4. Germline CDR1 is ENHRY and CDR2 is SYGVKD. This CDR3 contains 14 residues. The CDR3 region has the DNA TGTGCCATCAGCGGGGACAGAATGAACACTGAAGCTTTCTTT. Its translation: CAISGDRMNTEAFF.

At least ten counts were recorded for this clonotype. The chain combines TRBV6-1 with TRBJ1-3; D call uncertain. The germline V gene has CDR1 MNHNS and CDR2 SASEGT. V was shortened by 0 bases and J by 2 bases, with 8 bases between the two germline ends. This CDR3 region has 15 residues. CDR3 region: CASSEARGPGNTIYF. The DNA of the CDR3 is TGTGCCAGCAGTGAAGCGCGAGGCCCTGGAAACACCATATATTTT.

This clonotype was counted ten times or more. The chain recombines TRBV13 with TRBJ1-6; D remains ambiguous. Trimming cost V 1 base and J 11 bases, with 6 bases left between them. CDR3 length equals 12 residues. Germline CDR1 reads PRHDT; CDR2 reads FYEKMQ (reference sequence). The CDR3 sequence is CASSLVGTPLHF. CDR3 coding DNA: TGTGCCAGCAGCTTAGTAGGGACACCCCTCCACTTT. The full variable domain, rest sourced from reference TRBV13 and TRBJ1-6, is AAGVIQSPRHLIKEKRETATLKCYPIPRHDTVYWYQQGPGQDPQFLISFYEKMQSDKGSIPDRFSAQQFSDYHSELNMSSLELGDSALYFCASSLVGTPLHFGNGTRLTVT.

This clonotype was seen at least ten times. The chain is built from TRBV19 and TRBJ1-2; D unresolved. The CDR3 is made up of 14 amino acids. Trimming cost V 5 bases and J 5 bases, with 15 bases left between them. The germline V gene has CDR1 LNHDA and CDR2 SQIVND (reference sequence). CDR3 in amino acids: CASSRPRGNYGYTF. CDR3 in DNA: TGTGCCAGTAGTCGCCCTCGGGGAAATTATGGCTACACCTTC.

In its sample, this clonotype was seen many times. V gene TRBV5-1 combines with J gene TRBJ2-2; D may match TRBD1 or TRBD2 (5 bases each). The CDR3 is made up of 12 amino acids. Germline loops: CDR1 SGHRS, CDR2 YFSETQ. Between the trimmed V and J ends, which lost 4 bases and 7 bases, there was a span of 8 bases. CDR3 DNA sequence: TGCGCCAGCAGCCGGGACGGCGGGGAGCTGTTTTTT. Translating gives CASSRDGGELFF.

This clonotype was seen many times. The J gene is TRBJ1-2, the V gene TRBV7-9; D perhaps matches TRBD1 (5 bases). The CDR3 covers 15 residues. V lost 5 bases and J 4 bases, leaving 17 bases between the germline ends. Germline-derived CDR1 and CDR2 are SEHNR and FQNEAQ (reference sequence). The CDR3 bases are TGTGCCAGCAGCAACCTTCAGGGAGGTAGCTATGGCTACACCTTC. This gives the protein CASSNLQGGSYGYTF.

This clonotype was counted ten times or more. The gene calls are TRBV7-2 and TRBJ2-5, with a weak D call TRBD2 (7 bases). The CDR3 loop spans 15 amino acids. Trimming took 4 bases from V and 5 from J, leaving 17 bases between them. Germline V gives CDR1 SGHTA, CDR2 FQGNSA. The CDR3 sequence is CASSSGEGRGETQYF. CDR3 nucleotide sequence: TGTGCCAGCAGCTCGGGAGAGGGGAGGGGGGAGACCCAGTACTTC.

The rearrangement uses TRBV18 and TRBJ1-1, with D possibly TRBD1 on 5 matching bases. The CDR3 covers 16 residues. The germline V gene has CDR1 KGHSH and CDR2 LQKENI. Trimming removed 2 bases at V and 3 bases at J, with 16 bases between. CDR3 nucleotides: TGTGCCAGCTCACCAGGGGGGTCTAGAAGAGACACTGAAGCTTTCTTT. As protein: CASSPGGSRRDTEAFF.

In its sample, this clonotype was seen a few times. The rearrangement joins TRBV7-2 to TRBJ2-1, with 10 bases lining up with TRBD2. The ends lost 8 bases at V and 8 bases at J; junction bases unmatched: 6. CDR1 is SGHTA, CDR2 FQGNSA, per germline. This CDR3 has 13 residues. The CDR3 DNA follows: TGTGCCAGCGAGGATAGCGGGGGGTATGAGCAGTTCTTC. Translation: CASEDSGGYEQFF. Full variable domain (outside the CDR3, taken from reference TRBV7-2 and TRBJ2-1): GAGVSQSPSNKVTEKGKDVELRCDPISGHTALYWYRQSLGQGLEFLIYFQGNSAPDKSGLPSDRFSAERTGGSVSTLTIQRTQQEDSAVYLCASEDSGGYEQFFGPGTRLTVL.

The sample holds many counts of this clonotype. J is TRBJ1-1 and V is TRBV6-1; 7 bases are a match to TRBD1. The V and J ends lost 2 bases and 3 bases, in that order; junction bases with no gene match: 3. The length of the CDR3 is 14 residues. Germline V gene sequence: CDR1 MNHNS, CDR2 SASEGT. CDR3 residues: CASSEQGEDTEAFF. The CDR3 DNA sequence: TGTGCCAGCAGTGAACAGGGGGAGGACACTGAAGCTTTCTTT.

This clonotype was counted between two and nine times. The genes are TRBV7-2 and TRBJ1-2, with D possibly matching TRBD1 (6 bases). The germline V gene encodes CDR1 SGHTA and CDR2 FQGNSA. Trimming took off 5 bases at V and 6 bases at J, with 16 bases between the two ends. The CDR3 is 14 residues long. The CDR3 here is CASSRAGEVNGYTF. Written as DNA, the CDR3 is TGTGCCAGCAGCCGAGCAGGGGAAGTTAATGGCTACACCTTC.

This clonotype was counted between two and nine times. Relative to the germline gene, one junction end is altered; a read error may explain this. The gene calls are TRBV27 and TRBJ1-5, with D unresolved. CDR3 length: 13 residues. CDR1 and CDR2 (germline): MNHEY, SMNVEV (reference sequence). In nucleotides, the CDR3 is TGTGCCAGCAGTTGGGTCTTCAATCAGCCTCAGCATTTT. Its protein is CASSWVFNQPQHF.

Many counts were recorded for this clonotype. The chain links TRBV24-1 to TRBJ1-2, with a possible D match to TRBD1 (6 bases). Germline V gene sequence: CDR1 KGHDR, CDR2 SFDVKD. This CDR3 is 13 amino acids long. V lost 4 bases, J lost 7 bases, and 12 bases lay in between. The DNA for the CDR3 is TGTGCCACCAGTGACTCAGGACAGTCTGGCTACACCTTC. Translated, it gives CATSDSGQSGYTF.

There are many counts of this clonotype. This chain's CDR3 is CSARGPSGGAETQYF. CDR3 DNA: TGCAGTGCCCGAGGGCCTAGCGGGGGGGCGGAGACCCAGTACTTC. The chain joins TRBV20-1 to TRBJ2-5, with 12 bases identical to TRBD2. The CDR3 sequence is 15 residues long. Germline CDR1 DFQATT, CDR2 SNEGSKA (reference sequence). Trimming at V came to 6 bases and at J to 5 bases, leaving 10 bases not matched to a gene.

This clonotype was detected many times. The CDR3 region is CASSLGDRGVNQPQHF. Written as DNA, the CDR3 is TGTGCCAGCAGCTTAGGGGACAGGGGGGTCAATCAGCCCCAGCATTTT. The rearrangement uses TRBV11-2 and TRBJ1-5, with TRBD1 identical over 11 bases. The CDR3 is 16 residues long. Germline-derived CDR1 and CDR2 are SGHAT and FQNNGV. V dropped 1 base and J dropped 3; count of bases not matched to a gene: 2.

The chain has TRBV5-1 and TRBJ2-5, with D possibly TRBD2 on 5 matching bases. Trimming left V 4 bases short and J 5 bases short, with 24 bases between. The CDR3 loop spans 17 amino acids. Per germline, CDR1 SGHRS and CDR2 YFSETQ. The CDR3 region is CASSNEGSWLQSETQYF. The CDR3 bases are TGCGCCAGCAGCAATGAGGGAAGTTGGCTGCAATCGGAGACCCAGTACTTC.

V usage is TRBV28 and J usage is TRBJ1-5; no definite D call. Trimming removed 4 bases at V and 3 bases at J, with 7 bases between. Per germline, CDR1 MDHEN and CDR2 SYDVKM. The CDR3 is 13 amino acids. The CDR3 DNA sequence: TGTGCCAGCAGTTACCTTGACAATCAGCCCCAGCATTTT. Translation: CASSYLDNQPQHF.

This clonotype was found a few times. This chain joins TRBV20-1 and TRBJ2-5; tentative D call: TRBD2 (5 bases). This CDR3 comprises 11 residues. The V end was cut by 5 bases, the J end by 4 bases, with 8 bases between. CDR1 is DFQATT and CDR2 is SNEGSKA in the germline V gene (reference sequence). The CDR3 reads CSARRSETQYF. For the CDR3, the DNA is TGCAGTGCTCGGAGGTCAGAGACCCAGTACTTC.

This clonotype showed up many times. The chain joins TRBV2 to TRBJ2-7; D is unclear. Trimming stripped 7 bases from V and 3 bases from J, with 13 bases between. This CDR3 comprises 13 residues. The V gene's germline CDR1 is SNHLY and CDR2 FYNNEI. The CDR3 sequence is CASIVPPVYEQYF. Here the CDR3 DNA reads TGTGCCAGCATTGTACCACCGGTCTACGAGCAGTACTTC.

The rearrangement joins TRBV20-1 to TRBJ1-5; the D gene is possibly TRBD1 (6 bases). The germline CDR1 and CDR2 sequences are DFQATT and SNEGSKA (reference sequence). CDR3 length: 16 amino acids. The germline V and J ends were trimmed by 0 bases and 5 bases, with 17 bases remaining between them. The CDR3 region is CSARDGGREGDQPQHF. CDR3 DNA sequence: TGCAGTGCTAGAGATGGGGGCAGGGAGGGAGATCAGCCCCAGCATTTT.